This TCR beta chain was sequenced during a study of T cells after yellow fever vaccination. Study in general: Preparation of the low-cell-number fractions used SMART-Seq v4 Ultra Low Input.

TCRdb re-derived calls from the 5' RACE reads in MiXCR, one entry per CDR3 protein. The sample has fewer than 500,000 distinct CDR3 sequences, 18% seen once. The germline gives CDR1 LGHNA, CDR2 YNFKEQ. Trimming stripped 6 bases from V and 1 base from J, with 15 bases between. CDR3 length equals 16 residues. The sample here was PBMCs, taken before the yellow fever booster vaccination. This TCR derives from a man between 18 and 29 years old who received the YFV17D yellow fever vaccine. V and J are TRBV4-2 and TRBJ2-2; TRBD1 might be the D (5 bases). The CDR3 coding sequence is TGTGCCAGCAGTCCACCGCAGGGCCTGAACACCGGGGAGCTGTTTTTT. Residues: CASSPPQGLNTGELFF.